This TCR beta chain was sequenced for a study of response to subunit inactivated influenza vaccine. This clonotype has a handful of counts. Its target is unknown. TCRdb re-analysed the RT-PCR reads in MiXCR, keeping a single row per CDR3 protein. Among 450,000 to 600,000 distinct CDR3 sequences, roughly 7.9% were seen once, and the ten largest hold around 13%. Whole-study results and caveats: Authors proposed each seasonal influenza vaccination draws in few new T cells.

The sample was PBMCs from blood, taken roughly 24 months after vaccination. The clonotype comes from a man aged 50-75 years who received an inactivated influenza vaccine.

CDR3 residues: CASTVARTDTQYF. The CDR3 DNA sequence: TGTGCCAGCACCGTGGCTCGCACAGATACGCAGTATTTT. The rearrangement links TRBV6-2 or TRBV6-3 to TRBJ2-3; D not certain. V lost 7 bases and J lost 1, with 9 bases in between. CDR1 MNHEY and CDR2 SVGEGT come from the germline V gene. This CDR3 has 13 amino acids.